This T cell receptor beta chain was observed in a study of T-cell reconstitution after alpha-beta-depleted transplantation in children. Whole-study findings and limits: Reportedly, alpha-beta T cells present about two months post-transplant originated from several hundred expanded clones of graft origin. Newly produced T cells mostly provided counts and TCRbeta diversity after one year, as hyperexpanded clones declined. In some patients, recipient T cells and intrathymic progenitors surviving conditioning explained high day-60 diversity.

Unique molecular identifiers were incorporated during preparation of the TCRbeta library. MiXCR was run by TCRdb on the PCR reads, yielding one entry per CDR3 protein. The repertoire includes 400,000 to 450,000 distinct CDR3 sequences, roughly two fifths of them detected once, and around 29% sits in the top ten. Trimming took off 0 bases at V and 3 bases at J, with 9 bases between the two ends. Per the germline V gene, CDR1 is SGDLS and CDR2 is YYNGEE. The CDR3 is 14 residues long. This clonotype was observed many times. Its antigen is as yet unknown. The chain employs TRBV9 and TRBJ1-1, with a weak D call TRBD1 (6 bases). The origin of this receptor is a girl aged 2-10 years with aplastic anemia, due to receive a stem cell transplant. This specimen consisted of PBMCs, obtained before TCRalphabeta/CD19-depleted stem cell transplant. The CDR3 coding sequence is TGTGCCAGCAGCGTAGACGGACAGTACACTGAAGCTTTCTTT. Translated: CASSVDGQYTEAFF.